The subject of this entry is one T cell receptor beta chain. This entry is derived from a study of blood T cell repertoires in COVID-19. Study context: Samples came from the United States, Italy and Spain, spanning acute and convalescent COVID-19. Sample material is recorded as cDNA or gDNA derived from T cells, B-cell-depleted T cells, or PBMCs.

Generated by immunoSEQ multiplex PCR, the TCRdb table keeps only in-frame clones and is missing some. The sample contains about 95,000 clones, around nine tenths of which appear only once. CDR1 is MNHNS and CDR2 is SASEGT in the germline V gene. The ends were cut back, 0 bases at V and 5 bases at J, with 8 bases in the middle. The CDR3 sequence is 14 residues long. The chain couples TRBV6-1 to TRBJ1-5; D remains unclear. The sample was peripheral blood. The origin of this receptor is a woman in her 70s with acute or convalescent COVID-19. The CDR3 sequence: CASSEAGGDQPQHF. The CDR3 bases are TGTGCCAGCAGTGAAGCAGGAGGAGATCAGCCCCAGCATTTT.